What follows are 21 T cell receptor beta chains derived from one specimen sequenced in a study of T cells after yellow fever vaccination. TCRdb redid the calling of the 5' RACE reads with MiXCR, one entry per CDR3 protein. This table has about 320,000 distinct CDR3 sequences, about 10% appearing once. Material: CD4+ T cells sorted from PBMCs, obtained 45 days after the yellow fever booster vaccination. The source is a man younger than 35 who received the YFV17D yellow fever vaccine.

The table lists this clonotype with a few counts. V and J are TRBV5-1 and TRBJ2-2, with a tentative D call TRBD1 (5 bases). Trimming took off 4 bases at V and 4 bases at J, with 14 bases between the two ends. The CDR3 is 15 residues long. CDR1 SGHRS and CDR2 YFSETQ come from the germline V gene. The DNA for the CDR3 is TGCGCCAGCAGCCAGGGCGTAATCCTCACCGGGGAGCTGTTTTTT. It specifies CASSQGVILTGELFF.

This clonotype has just a few counts. The chain joins TRBV5-4 to TRBJ2-3, with 8 bases fitting TRBD2. V lost 3 bases and J lost 3; bases outside the gene matches: 9. CDR1 is SGHNT, CDR2 YYREEE, per germline (reference sequence). There are 16 residues in the CDR3. CDR3 DNA: TGTGCCAGCAGCTCAGCTCGGGGGGGAGGAACAGATACGCAGTATTTT. It specifies CASSSARGGGTDTQYF.

This clonotype has ten or more counts. J is TRBJ1-5 and V is TRBV21-1. TRBV21-1 is reported as a pseudogene. The CDR3 has 15 amino acids. The CDR3 DNA sequence: TGTGCCAGCAGGGGGGTGTTGCACACCGATCAGCCCCAGCATTTT. It translates to CASRGVLHTDQPQHF.

This clonotype was counted a few times. The V gene is TRBV7-8, the J gene TRBJ1-1; TRBD1 is a possible D gene (6 bases). This CDR3 is 16 amino acids long. CDR1 and CDR2 (germline): SGHVS, FQNEAQ. Trimming stripped 5 bases from V and 1 base from J, with 17 bases between. CDR3 region: CASSPGTRGSNTEAFF. In nucleotides, the CDR3 is TGTGCCAGCAGCCCCGGGACAAGGGGATCGAACACTGAAGCTTTCTTT.

The chain couples TRBV24-1 to TRBJ2-6; no reliable D call. V lost 4 bases and J lost 0, with 6 bases in between. Germline loops: CDR1 KGHDR, CDR2 SFDVKD. The CDR3 has 15 amino acids. CDR3 protein: CATSDPSSGANVLTF. Written as DNA, the CDR3 is TGTGCCACCAGTGACCCTAGCTCTGGGGCCAACGTCCTGACTTTC.

In its sample, this clonotype was seen a few times. The rearrangement uses TRBV5-1 and TRBJ2-3; tentatively, D is TRBD2 (5 bases). The CDR3 runs 14 residues. The germline CDR1 and CDR2 sequences are SGHRS and YFSETQ. Trimming left V 0 bases short and J 3 bases short, with 8 bases between. This CDR3 is CASSLAGWTDTQYF. In nucleotides, the CDR3 is TGCGCCAGCAGCTTGGCGGGGTGGACAGATACGCAGTATTTT.

The chain couples TRBV18 to TRBJ2-7; D possibly matches TRBD1 or TRBD2 (6 bases each). Between the trimmed V and J ends, which lost 3 bases and 7 bases, there was a span of 13 bases. CDR3 length equals 13 residues. Germline CDR1 is KGHSH and CDR2 is LQKENI. CDR3 protein: CASSPSGAWEQYF. In DNA, the CDR3 is TGTGCCAGCTCACCGTCGGGGGCATGGGAGCAGTACTTC.

This clonotype was recorded at least ten times. V gene TRBV7-9 combines with J gene TRBJ1-5; 7 nucleotides agree with TRBD1. Germline assignment: CDR1 SEHNR and CDR2 FQNEAQ (reference sequence). The CDR3 runs 13 residues. The ends lost 5 bases at V and 5 bases at J; junction bases unmatched: 3. The CDR3: CASSPDRDQPQHF. CDR3 coding DNA: TGTGCCAGCAGCCCCGACAGGGATCAGCCCCAGCATTTT.

This clonotype has a handful of counts. The chain employs TRBV12-3 or TRBV12-4 and TRBJ1-6, with D perhaps matching TRBD1 (6 bases). The CDR3 contains 16 residues. V was pared by 3 bases and J by 2 bases, with 11 bases between. The CDR3 loop reads CASSFGGAAYNSPLHF. The CDR3, as DNA: TGTGCCAGCAGTTTCGGGGGGGCGGCCTATAATTCACCCCTCCACTTT.

In DNA form, the CDR3 reads TGTGCCAGCAGGGGCCCGGGGGGGGAGACCCAGTACTTC. Its translation is CASRGPGGETQYF. This chain connects TRBV12-3 or TRBV12-4 to TRBJ2-5; the match to TRBD2 covers 8 bases. CDR3 size: 13 residues. V shed 6 bases and J 5 bases; nucleotides not matched to a gene: 5.

The genes are TRBV16 and TRBJ1-2; D gene ambiguous. This CDR3 region has 14 residues. CDR1 is KGHSY, CDR2 FQNENV, per germline. V lost 0 bases and J lost 4, with 9 bases in between. The CDR3 bases are TGTGCCAGCAGCCAATCCCAATCCTTCTATGGCTACACCTTC. Its translation: CASSQSQSFYGYTF.

This chain uses TRBV7-2 with TRBJ2-7; D may match TRBD1 or TRBD2 (6 bases each). Germline loops: CDR1 SGHTA, CDR2 FQGNSA. The germline V and J ends were trimmed by 2 bases and 1 base, with 12 bases remaining between them. The CDR3 loop spans 15 amino acids. The CDR3: CASSLYGGGSYEQYF. Here the CDR3 DNA reads TGTGCCAGCAGCTTATACGGGGGCGGTTCCTACGAGCAGTACTTC.

V usage is TRBV12-3 or TRBV12-4 and J usage is TRBJ1-6; the D is unclear. The CDR3 has 16 amino acids. The V end was cut by 6 bases, the J end by 0 bases, with 12 bases between. CDR3 sequence (DNA): TGTGCCAGCAGGGCCGGTGGGCACTCCTATAATTCACCCCTCCACTTT. Translation gives CASRAGGHSYNSPLHF.

This clonotype showed up many times. The chain recombines TRBV4-1 with TRBJ2-2; 9 bases line up with TRBD1. The germline CDR1 and CDR2 sequences are MGHRA and YSYEKL. The CDR3 runs to 15 residues. Germline trimming cut 5 bases from V and 4 bases from J; bases unmatched to any gene: 5. The CDR3 nucleotides are TGCGCCAGCAGCTTGACAGGGGGAGGCACCGGGGAGCTGTTTTTT. Its protein product is CASSLTGGGTGELFF.

This clonotype has ten or more counts. The rearrangement links TRBV25-1 to TRBJ1-1, with a possible D match to TRBD1 (5 bases). The CDR3 totals 14 residues. The ends were cut back, 5 bases at V and 6 bases at J, with 16 bases in the middle. CDR1 MGHDK and CDR2 SYGVNS come from the germline V gene. CDR3 loop: CASSPQGRIPEAFF. In nucleotides, the CDR3 is TGTGCCAGCAGTCCGCAGGGACGGATCCCTGAAGCTTTCTTT.

This clonotype was detected a few times. The CDR3 is CASSYRDSNYGYTF. As DNA, the CDR3 is TGTGCCAGCAGTTATCGGGACAGTAACTATGGCTACACCTTC. This sequence joins TRBV12-3 or TRBV12-4 and TRBJ1-2; 7 nucleotides match TRBD1. This CDR3 spans 14 amino acids. Trimming removed 4 bases from V and 1 base from J; junction bases left unmatched: 3.

The chain links TRBV7-2 to TRBJ1-1; D unresolved. The CDR3 spans 15 residues. V lost 1 base to trimming and J lost 1 base, with 10 bases between them. Per germline, CDR1 SGHTA and CDR2 FQGNSA. The chain's CDR3 is CASSLEGLGNTEAFF. The CDR3 DNA is TGTGCCAGCAGCTTAGAAGGCCTGGGGAACACTGAAGCTTTCTTT.

The chain uses TRBV7-2 and TRBJ1-1, with D unclear. The V and J ends lost 8 bases and 9 bases respectively, with 13 bases between them. Germline assignment: CDR1 SGHTA and CDR2 FQGNSA. The CDR3 runs 11 residues. In DNA form, the CDR3 reads TGTGCCAGCCAGCTGGAGCGTAAAGCTTTCTTT. Translating gives CASQLERKAFF.

In DNA form, the CDR3 reads TGCGCCAGCAGCTTGAGGCTCTTAGAGACCCAGTACTTC. Its protein product is CASSLRLLETQYF. The chain joins TRBV5-1 to TRBJ2-5; D is unclear. V lost 1 base and J 4 bases, leaving 8 bases between the germline ends. CDR3 size: 13 residues. Germline values: CDR1 SGHRS, CDR2 YFSETQ. The entire variable domain, with the rest obtained from reference TRBV5-1 and TRBJ2-5, is as follows: KAGVTQTPRYLIKTRGQQVTLSCSPISGHRSVSWYQQTPGQGLQFLFEYFSETQRNKGNFPGRFSGRQFSNSRSEMNVSTLELGDSALYLCASSLRLLETQYFGPGTRLLVL.

V is TRBV6-2 or TRBV6-3 and J is TRBJ1-6; D may be TRBD1 (6 bases). Looked up from germline, CDR1 is MNHEY and CDR2 is SVGEGT. V lost 6 bases to trimming and J lost 15 bases, with 21 bases between them. There are 14 residues in the CDR3. The CDR3 DNA reads TGTGCCAGCAGCGAAAATAACAGGGCACTAAACCTCCACTTT. It is translated as CASSENNRALNLHF.

The rearrangement uses TRBV4-1 and TRBJ2-2; tentative D call: TRBD2 (6 bases). The CDR3 consists of 15 residues. V gave up 0 bases and J gave up 6 bases, with 11 bases separating them. Looked up from germline, CDR1 is MGHRA and CDR2 is YSYEKL. The DNA of the CDR3 is TGCGCCAGCAGCCAAGAAGAGCGGGTTTCCGGGGAGCTGTTTTTT. This gives the protein CASSQEERVSGELFF.